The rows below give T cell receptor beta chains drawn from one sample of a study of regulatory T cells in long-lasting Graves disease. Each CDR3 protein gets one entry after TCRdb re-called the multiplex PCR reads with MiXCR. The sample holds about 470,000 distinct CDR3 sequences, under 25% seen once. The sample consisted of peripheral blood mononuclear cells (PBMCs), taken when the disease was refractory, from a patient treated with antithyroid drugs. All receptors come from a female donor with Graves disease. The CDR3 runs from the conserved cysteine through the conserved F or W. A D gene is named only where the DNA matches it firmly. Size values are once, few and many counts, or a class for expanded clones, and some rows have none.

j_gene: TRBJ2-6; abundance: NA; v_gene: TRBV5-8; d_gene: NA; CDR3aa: CASSQTVRPSGANVLTF; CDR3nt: TGTGCCAGCAGCCAGACAGTGAGACCCTCTGGGGCCAACGTCCTGACTTTC
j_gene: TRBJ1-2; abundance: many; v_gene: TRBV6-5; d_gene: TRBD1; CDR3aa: CASSYEGTGIYGYTF; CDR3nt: TGTGCCAGCAGTTACGAGGGGACAGGGATCTATGGCTACACCTTC
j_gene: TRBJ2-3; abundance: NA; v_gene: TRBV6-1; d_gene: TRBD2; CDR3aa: CASSQAGGDTDTQYF; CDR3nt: TGTGCCAGCAGCCAAGCGGGAGGCGACACAGATACGCAGTATTTT
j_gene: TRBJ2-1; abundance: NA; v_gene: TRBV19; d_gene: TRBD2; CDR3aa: CATRGRGDEQFF; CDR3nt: TGTGCCACCCGGGGACGGGGGGATGAGCAGTTCTTC
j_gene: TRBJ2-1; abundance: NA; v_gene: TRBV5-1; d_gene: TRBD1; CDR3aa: CASSNRGLNEQFF; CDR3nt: TGCGCCAGCAGCAACAGGGGGTTAAATGAGCAGTTCTTC
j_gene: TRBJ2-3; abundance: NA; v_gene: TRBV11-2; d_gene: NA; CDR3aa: CASSLVGDTQYF; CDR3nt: TGTGCCAGCAGCTTAGTCGGGGACACGCAGTATTTT
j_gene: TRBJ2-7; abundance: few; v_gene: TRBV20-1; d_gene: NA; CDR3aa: CSAGLESSYEQYF; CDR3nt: TGCAGTGCCGGTTTGGAGAGCTCCTACGAGCAGTACTTC
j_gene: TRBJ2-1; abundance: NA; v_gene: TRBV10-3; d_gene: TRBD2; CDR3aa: CAIRTSGGYNEQFF; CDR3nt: TGTGCCATCAGAACTAGCGGGGGCTACAATGAGCAGTTCTTC
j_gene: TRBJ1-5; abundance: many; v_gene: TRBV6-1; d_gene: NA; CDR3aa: CASTPLGSHSNQPQHF; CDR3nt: TGTGCCAGCACTCCTCTTGGGTCCCATAGCAATCAGCCCCAGCATTTT
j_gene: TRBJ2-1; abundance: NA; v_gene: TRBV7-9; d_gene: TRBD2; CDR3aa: CASSPSPLAVYNEQFF; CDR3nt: TGTGCCAGCAGTCCCAGCCCCCTAGCGGTATACAATGAGCAGTTCTTC
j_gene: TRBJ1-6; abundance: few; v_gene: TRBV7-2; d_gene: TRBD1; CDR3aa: CASSLGQGGSSPLHF; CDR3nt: TGTGCCAGCAGCTTGGGACAGGGTGGGTCGTCACCCCTCCACTTT
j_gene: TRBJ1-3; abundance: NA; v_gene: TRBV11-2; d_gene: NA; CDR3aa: CASNSPGRSSGNTIYF; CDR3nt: TGTGCCAGCAATAGCCCGGGACGGAGCTCTGGAAACACCATATATTTT
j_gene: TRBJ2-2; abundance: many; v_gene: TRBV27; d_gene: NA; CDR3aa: CASSSPALNTGELFF; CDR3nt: TGTGCCAGCAGTTCCCCAGCCCTGAACACCGGGGAGCTGTTTTTT
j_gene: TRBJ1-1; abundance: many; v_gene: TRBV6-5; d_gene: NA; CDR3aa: CASSSLDSFYTEAFF; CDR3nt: TGTGCCAGCAGTTCCCTGGACAGCTTTTACACTGAAGCTTTCTTT
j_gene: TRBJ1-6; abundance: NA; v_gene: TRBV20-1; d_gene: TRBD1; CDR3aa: CSAQGAVYNSPLHF; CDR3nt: TGCAGTGCTCAGGGGGCTGTATATAATTCACCCCTCCACTTT
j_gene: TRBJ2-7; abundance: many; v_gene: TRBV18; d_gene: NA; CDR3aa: CASSPSSEQYF; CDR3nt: TGTGCCAGCTCACCGAGTTCCGAGCAGTACTTC
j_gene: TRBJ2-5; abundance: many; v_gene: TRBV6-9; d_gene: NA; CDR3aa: CASSYDGETQYF; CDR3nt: TGTGCCAGCAGTTACGATGGAGAGACCCAGTACTTC
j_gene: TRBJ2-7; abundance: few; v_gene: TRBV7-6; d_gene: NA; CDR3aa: CASSLESYSGGASYEQYF; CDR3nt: TGTGCCAGCAGCTTGGAATCCTATAGCGGAGGCGCCTCCTACGAGCAGTACTTC
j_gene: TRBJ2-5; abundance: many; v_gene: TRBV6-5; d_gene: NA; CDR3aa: CASSYGGGDSGETQYF; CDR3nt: TGTGCCAGCAGTTACGGAGGGGGCGATTCGGGAGAGACCCAGTACTTC
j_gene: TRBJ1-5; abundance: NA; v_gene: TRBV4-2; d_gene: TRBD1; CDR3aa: CASSQRSTGKGRGGNQPQHF; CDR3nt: TGTGCCAGCAGCCAGAGATCGACAGGGAAAGGGAGAGGGGGCAATCAGCCCCAGCATTTT